This TCR beta chain was sequenced for a study of T cell responses to AZD1222 COVID-19 vaccine. The germline gives CDR1 LNHDA, CDR2 SQIVND (reference sequence). The CDR3 has 16 amino acids. V was pared by 6 bases and J by 4 bases, with 21 bases between. Study observations and caveats: Baseline seropositivity characterized only six AZD1222 recipients. Mostly white British, mostly female donors; authors suggested clonal diversity may be underestimated.

TCRdb's copy holds only in-frame clones and misses some; the assay was immunoSEQ multiplex PCR. The sample gives over 110,000 clones, approximately 94% of which show up once; roughly 4.9% is in the top ten. About this clone itself: What it recognizes is unknown.

The receptor was isolated from an adult in good health. The specimen comprised peripheral blood, sampled on day 0 of AZD1222 vaccination. V usage is TRBV19 and J usage is TRBJ1-2; D is undetermined. CDR3 in amino acids: CASSPLFGSNSYGYTF. In nucleotides, the CDR3 is TGTGCCAGTAGCCCCCTATTCGGGTCTAATAGCTATGGCTACACCTTC.